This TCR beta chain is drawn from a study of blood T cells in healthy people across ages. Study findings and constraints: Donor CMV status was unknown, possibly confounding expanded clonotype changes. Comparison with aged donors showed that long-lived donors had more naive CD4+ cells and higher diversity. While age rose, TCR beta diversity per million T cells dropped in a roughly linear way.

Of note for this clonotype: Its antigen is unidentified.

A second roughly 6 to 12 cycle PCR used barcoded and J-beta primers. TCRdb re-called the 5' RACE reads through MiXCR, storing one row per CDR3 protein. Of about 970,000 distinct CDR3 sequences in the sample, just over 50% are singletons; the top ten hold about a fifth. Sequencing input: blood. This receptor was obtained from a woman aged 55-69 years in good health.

The chain's CDR3 is CSARDKNRDRVTTEAFF. In DNA form, the CDR3 reads TGCAGTGCTAGAGATAAGAATAGGGACAGGGTGACGACTGAAGCTTTCTTT. The V call is TRBV20-1, the J call TRBJ1-1; 9 positions agree with TRBD1. The germline V gene has CDR1 DFQATT and CDR2 SNEGSKA (reference sequence). The CDR3 extends over 17 amino acids. The ends lost 0 bases at V and 5 bases at J; junction bases unmatched: 13.